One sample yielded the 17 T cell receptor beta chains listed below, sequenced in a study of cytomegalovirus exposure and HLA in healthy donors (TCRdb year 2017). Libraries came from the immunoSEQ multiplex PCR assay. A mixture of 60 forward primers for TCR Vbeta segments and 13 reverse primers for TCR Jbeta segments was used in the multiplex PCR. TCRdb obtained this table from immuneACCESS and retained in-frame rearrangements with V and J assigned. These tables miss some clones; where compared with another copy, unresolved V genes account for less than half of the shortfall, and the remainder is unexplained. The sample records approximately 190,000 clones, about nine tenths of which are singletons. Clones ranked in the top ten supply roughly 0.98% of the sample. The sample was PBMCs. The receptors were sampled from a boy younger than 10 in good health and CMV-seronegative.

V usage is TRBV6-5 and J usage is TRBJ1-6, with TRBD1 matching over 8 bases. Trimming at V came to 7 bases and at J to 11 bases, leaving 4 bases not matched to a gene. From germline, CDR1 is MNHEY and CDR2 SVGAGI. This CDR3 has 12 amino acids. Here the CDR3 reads CASKRQGTPLHF. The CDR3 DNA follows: TGTGCCAGCAAACGACAGGGGACACCCCTCCACTTT.

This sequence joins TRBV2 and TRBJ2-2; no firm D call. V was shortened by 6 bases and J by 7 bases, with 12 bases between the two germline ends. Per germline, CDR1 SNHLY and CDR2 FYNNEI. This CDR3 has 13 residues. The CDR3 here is CASRSLRIGELFF. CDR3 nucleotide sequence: TGTGCCAGCAGGTCCCTCAGGATCGGGGAGCTGTTTTTT. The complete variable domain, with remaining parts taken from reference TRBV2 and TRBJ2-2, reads EPEVTQTPSHQVTQMGQEVILRCVPISNHLYFYWYRQILGQKVEFLVSFYNNEISEKSEIFDDQFSVERPDGSNFTLKIRSTKLEDSAMYFCASRSLRIGELFFGEGSRLTVL.

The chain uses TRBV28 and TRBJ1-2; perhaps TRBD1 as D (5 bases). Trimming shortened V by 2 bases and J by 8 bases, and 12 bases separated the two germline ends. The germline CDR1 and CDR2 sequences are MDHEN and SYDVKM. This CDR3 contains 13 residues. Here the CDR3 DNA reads TGTGCCAGCAGTTTAGACAGAACTGGGGGCTACACCTTC. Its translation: CASSLDRTGGYTF.

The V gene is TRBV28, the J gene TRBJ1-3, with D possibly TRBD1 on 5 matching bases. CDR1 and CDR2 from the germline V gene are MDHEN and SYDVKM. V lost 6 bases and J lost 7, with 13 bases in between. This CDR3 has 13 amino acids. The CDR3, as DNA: TGTGCCAGCAGCCTGACAGCCGGGAACACCATATATTTT. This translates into CASSLTAGNTIYF.

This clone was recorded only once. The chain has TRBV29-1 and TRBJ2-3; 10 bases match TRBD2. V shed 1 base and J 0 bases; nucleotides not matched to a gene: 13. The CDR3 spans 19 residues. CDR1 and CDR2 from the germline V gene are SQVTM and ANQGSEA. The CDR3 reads CSVEVPILIAGGSTDTQYF. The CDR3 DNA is TGCAGCGTTGAAGTTCCTATCCTGATAGCGGGGGGCAGCACAGATACGCAGTATTTT.

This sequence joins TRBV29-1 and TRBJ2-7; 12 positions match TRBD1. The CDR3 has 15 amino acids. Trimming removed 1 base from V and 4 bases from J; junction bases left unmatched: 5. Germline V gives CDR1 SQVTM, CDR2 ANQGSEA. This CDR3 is CSVEGRDRGPYEQYF. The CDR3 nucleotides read TGCAGCGTTGAAGGTAGGGACAGGGGGCCGTACGAGCAGTACTTC.

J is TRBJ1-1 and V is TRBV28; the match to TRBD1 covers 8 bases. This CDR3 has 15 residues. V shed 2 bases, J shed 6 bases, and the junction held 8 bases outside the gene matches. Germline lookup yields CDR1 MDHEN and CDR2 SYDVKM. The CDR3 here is CASSLPGQGGAEAFF. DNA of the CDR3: TGTGCCAGCAGTTTACCCGGACAGGGAGGCGCTGAAGCTTTCTTT.

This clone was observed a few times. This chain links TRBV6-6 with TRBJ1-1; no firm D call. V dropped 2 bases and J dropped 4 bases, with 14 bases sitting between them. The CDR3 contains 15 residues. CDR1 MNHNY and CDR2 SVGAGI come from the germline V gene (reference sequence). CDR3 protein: CASSYPGSERTEAFF. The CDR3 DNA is TGTGCCAGCAGTTACCCAGGTAGCGAGCGCACTGAAGCTTTCTTT.

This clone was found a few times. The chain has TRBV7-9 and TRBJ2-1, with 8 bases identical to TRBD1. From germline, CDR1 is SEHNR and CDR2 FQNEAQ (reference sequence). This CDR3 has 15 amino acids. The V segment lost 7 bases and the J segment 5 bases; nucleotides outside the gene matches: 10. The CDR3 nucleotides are TGTGCCAGCAACAATCGGGACAGGACCAACAATGAGCAGTTCTTC. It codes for CASNNRDRTNNEQFF.

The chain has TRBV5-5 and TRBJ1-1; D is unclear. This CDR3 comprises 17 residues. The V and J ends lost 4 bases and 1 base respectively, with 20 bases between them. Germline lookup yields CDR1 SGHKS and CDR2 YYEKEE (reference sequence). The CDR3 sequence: CASSPFPMNGKNTEAFF. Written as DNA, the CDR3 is TGTGCCAGCAGCCCCTTCCCAATGAACGGGAAGAACACTGAAGCTTTCTTT.

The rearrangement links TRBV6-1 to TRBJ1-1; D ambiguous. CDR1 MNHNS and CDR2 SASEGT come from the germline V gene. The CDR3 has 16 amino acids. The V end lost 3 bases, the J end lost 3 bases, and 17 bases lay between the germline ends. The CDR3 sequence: CASSDWKRRRDTEAFF. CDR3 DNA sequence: TGTGCCAGCAGTGATTGGAAGCGGAGGAGGGACACTGAAGCTTTCTTT.

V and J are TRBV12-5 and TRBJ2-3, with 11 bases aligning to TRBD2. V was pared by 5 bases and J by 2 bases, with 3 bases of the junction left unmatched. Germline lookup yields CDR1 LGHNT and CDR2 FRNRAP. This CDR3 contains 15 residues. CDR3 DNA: TGTGCTAGTGGTCCGGGACTAGCGGACACAGATACGCAGTATTTT. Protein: CASGPGLADTDTQYF. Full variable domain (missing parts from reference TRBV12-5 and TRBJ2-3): DARVTQTPRHKVTEMGQEVTMRCQPILGHNTVFWYRQTMMQGLELLAYFRNRAPLDDSGMPKDRFSAEMPDATLATLKIQPSEPRDSAVYFCASGPGLADTDTQYFGPGTRLTVL.

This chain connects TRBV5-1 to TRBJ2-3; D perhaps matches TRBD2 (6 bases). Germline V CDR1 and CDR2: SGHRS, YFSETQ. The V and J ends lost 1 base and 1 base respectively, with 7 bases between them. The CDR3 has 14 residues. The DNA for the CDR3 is TGCGCCAGCAGCTTGTCGGGGGGCACAGATACGCAGTATTTT. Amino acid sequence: CASSLSGGTDTQYF.

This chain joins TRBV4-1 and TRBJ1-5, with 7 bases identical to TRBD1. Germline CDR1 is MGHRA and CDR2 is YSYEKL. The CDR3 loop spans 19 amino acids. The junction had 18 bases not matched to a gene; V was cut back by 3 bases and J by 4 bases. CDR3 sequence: CASSQIGERDSQENQPQHF. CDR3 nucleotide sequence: TGCGCCAGCAGCCAGATTGGGGAACGGGACAGCCAGGAAAATCAGCCCCAGCATTTT.

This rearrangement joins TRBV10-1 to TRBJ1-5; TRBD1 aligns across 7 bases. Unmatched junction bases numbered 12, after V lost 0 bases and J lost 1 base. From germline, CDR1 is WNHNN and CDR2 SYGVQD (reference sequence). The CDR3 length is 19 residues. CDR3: CASSESRCIGGESNQPQHF. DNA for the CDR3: TGCGCCAGCAGTGAGTCGAGGTGTATAGGGGGCGAAAGCAATCAGCCCCAGCATTTT.

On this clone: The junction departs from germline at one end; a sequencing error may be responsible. The CDR3 DNA follows: TGTGCCAGCAGCCAAGCCAGGGGACCCTCTGGAAACACCATATATTTT. Its protein product is CASSQARGPSGNTIYF. The chain couples TRBV4-1 to TRBJ1-3, with a tentative D call TRBD1 (6 bases). Germline CDR1 is MGHRA and CDR2 is YSYEKL. The CDR3 consists of 16 residues.

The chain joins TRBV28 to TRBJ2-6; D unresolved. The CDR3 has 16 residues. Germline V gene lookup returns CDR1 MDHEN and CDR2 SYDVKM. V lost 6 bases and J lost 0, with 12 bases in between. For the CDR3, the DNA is TGTGCCAGCAGAAGCCGCGCTGGCTCTGGGGCCAACGTCCTGACTTTC. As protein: CASRSRAGSGANVLTF.